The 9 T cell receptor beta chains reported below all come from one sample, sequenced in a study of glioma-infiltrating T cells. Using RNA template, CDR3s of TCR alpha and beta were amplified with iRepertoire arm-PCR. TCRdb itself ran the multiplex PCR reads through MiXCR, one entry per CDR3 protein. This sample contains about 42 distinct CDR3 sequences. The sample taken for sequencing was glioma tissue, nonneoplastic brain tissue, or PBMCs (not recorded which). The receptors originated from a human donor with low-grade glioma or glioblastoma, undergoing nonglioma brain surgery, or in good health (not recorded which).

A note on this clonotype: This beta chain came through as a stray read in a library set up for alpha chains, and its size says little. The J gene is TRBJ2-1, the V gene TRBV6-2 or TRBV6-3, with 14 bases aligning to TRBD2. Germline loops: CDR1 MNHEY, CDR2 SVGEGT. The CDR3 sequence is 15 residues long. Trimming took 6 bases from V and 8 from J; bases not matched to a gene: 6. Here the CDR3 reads CASRTGTSGRDEQFF. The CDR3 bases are TGTGCCAGCAGGACCGGGACTAGCGGGAGAGATGAGCAGTTCTTC.

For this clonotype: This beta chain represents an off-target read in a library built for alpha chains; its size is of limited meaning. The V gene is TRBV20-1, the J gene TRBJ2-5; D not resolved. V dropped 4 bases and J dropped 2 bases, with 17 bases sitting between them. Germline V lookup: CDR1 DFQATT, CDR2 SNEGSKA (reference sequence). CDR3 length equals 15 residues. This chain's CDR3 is CSAILPIGRQETQYF. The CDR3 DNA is TGCAGTGCTATTCTTCCAATAGGGCGACAAGAGACCCAGTACTTC.

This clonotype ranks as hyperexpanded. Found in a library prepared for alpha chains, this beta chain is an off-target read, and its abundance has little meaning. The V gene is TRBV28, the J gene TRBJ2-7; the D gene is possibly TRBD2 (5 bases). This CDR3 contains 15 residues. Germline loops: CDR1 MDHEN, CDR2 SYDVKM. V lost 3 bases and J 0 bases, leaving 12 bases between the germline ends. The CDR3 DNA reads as TGTGCCAGCAGTTTCAGCGGCCTTAGCTCCTACGAGCAGTACTTC. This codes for CASSFSGLSSYEQYF.

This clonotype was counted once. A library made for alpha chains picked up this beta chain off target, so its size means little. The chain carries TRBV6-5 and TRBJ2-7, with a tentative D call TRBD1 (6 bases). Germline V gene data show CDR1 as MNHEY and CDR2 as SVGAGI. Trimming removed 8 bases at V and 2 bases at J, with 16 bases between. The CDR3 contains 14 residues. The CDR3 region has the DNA TGTGCCAGCCGAGGAAACAGGGTAACCTACGAGCAGTACTTC. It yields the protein CASRGNRVTYEQYF.

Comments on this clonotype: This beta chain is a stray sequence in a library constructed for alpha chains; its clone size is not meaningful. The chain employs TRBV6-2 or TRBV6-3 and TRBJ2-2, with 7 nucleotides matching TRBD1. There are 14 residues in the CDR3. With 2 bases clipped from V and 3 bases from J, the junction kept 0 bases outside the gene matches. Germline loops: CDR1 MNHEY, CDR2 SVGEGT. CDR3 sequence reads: CASSYRGHTGELFF. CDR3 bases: TGTGCCAGCAGTTACAGGGGGCACACCGGGGAGCTGTTTTTT.

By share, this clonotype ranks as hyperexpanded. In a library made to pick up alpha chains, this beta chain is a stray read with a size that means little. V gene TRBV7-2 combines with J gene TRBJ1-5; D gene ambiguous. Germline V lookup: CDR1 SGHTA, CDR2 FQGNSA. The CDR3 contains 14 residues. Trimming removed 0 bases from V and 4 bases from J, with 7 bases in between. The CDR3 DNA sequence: TGTGCCAGCAGCTTAGCGAGTTTAAATCAGCCCCAGCATTTT. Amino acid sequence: CASSLASLNQPQHF.

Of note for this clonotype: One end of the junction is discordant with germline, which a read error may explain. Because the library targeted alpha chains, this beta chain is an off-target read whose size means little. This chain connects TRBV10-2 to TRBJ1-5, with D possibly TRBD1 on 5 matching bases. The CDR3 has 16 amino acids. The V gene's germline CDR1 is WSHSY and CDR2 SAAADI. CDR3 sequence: CASSESPGNSNQPQHF. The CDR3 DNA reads TGCGCCAGCAGTGAGTCTCCAGGGAATAGCAATCAGCCCCAACATTTT.

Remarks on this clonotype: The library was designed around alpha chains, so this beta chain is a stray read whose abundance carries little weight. As DNA, the CDR3 is TGTGCCAGCAGTTCAACGTCCTATGGCTACACCTTC. Protein: CASSSTSYGYTF. The chain employs TRBV28 and TRBJ1-2, with D uncertain. Per the germline V gene, CDR1 is MDHEN and CDR2 is SYDVKM. The CDR3 runs 12 residues. The V end lost 4 bases, the J end lost 4 bases, and 7 bases lay between the germline ends.

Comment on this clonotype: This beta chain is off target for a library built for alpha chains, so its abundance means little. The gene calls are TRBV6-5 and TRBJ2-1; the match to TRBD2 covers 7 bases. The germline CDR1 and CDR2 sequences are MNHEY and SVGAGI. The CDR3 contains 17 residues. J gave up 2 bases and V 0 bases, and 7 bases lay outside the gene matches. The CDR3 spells CASSYSLPSGPYNEQFF. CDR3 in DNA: TGTGCCAGCAGTTACTCCCTCCCTAGCGGCCCCTACAATGAGCAGTTCTTC.